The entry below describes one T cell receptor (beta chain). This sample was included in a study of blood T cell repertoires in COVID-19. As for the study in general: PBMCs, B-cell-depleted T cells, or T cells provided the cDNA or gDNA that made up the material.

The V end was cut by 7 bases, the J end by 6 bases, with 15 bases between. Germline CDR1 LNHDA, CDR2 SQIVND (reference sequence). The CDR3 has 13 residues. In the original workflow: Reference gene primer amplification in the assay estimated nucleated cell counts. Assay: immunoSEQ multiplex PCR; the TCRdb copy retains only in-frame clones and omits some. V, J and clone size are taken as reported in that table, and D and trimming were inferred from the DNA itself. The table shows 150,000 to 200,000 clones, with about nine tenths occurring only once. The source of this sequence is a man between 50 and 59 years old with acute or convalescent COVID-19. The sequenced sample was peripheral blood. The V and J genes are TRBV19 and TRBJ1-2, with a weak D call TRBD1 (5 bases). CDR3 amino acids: CASTRQGANGYTF. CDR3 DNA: TGTGCCAGTACCCGGCAAGGGGCGAATGGCTACACCTTC. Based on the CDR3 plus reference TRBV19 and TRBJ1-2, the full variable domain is DGGITQSPKYLFRKEGQNVTLSCEQNLNHDAMYWYRQDPGQGLRLIYYSQIVNDFQKGDIAEGYSVSREKKESFPLTVTSAQKNPTAFYLCASTRQGANGYTFGSGTRLTVV.